This TCR beta chain was retrieved from a study of early T cells in non-severe SARS-CoV-2 infection (dated by TCRdb to the early 2020s). The study in broad terms: Because TCR sequencing relied on bulk RNA taken from unsorted whole blood, pairing of alpha and beta chains was not possible.

Looking up the germline V gene yields CDR1 MNHEY and CDR2 SVGEGT. The V end loses 5 bases and the J end loses 5 bases, and a stretch of 6 bases separates them. The CDR3 contains 11 residues, cysteine and phenylalanine counted. The entry retains the CDR3 DNA only, 33 bases that are in frame from base 1. The method behind the library was 5' RACE. Data came from a NextSeq 500. Unique molecular identifiers were attached to individual cDNA molecules in the TCR library protocol so that sequencing error and PCR bias could be corrected. TCR alpha and beta chains were both sequenced, and the abundances of alpha and beta sequences in each sample were closely correlated with each other. Regarding the original processing steps: Decombinator V4 was used to perform V gene, J gene and CDR3 annotation of TCR sequences. Expanded TCRs were defined as changing significantly between any two time points under a Poisson model with p below 0.0001. TCR abundances were normalised to the total number of TCRs sequenced per sample and expressed as counts per million. TRAV1-2 paired with TRAJ12, TRAJ20 or TRAJ33 defined MAIT TCRs, while TRAV10 paired with TRAJ18 defined iNKT TCRs. VDJdb, accessed on 1 November 2021, was searched for TCRs annotated for CMV, EBV and SARS-CoV-2, and TCRs annotated for more than one antigen were excluded. TCRdb cleaned the public reads at Q25 with fastp, built clones with MiXCR and kept in-frame beta chains. For every CDR3 protein sequence, its rows merge into one entry that carries the most common genes and DNA. These V and J calls are TCRdb output, not the study's own analysis. Here the sample has about 61,000 distinct CDR3 sequences; 10% to 13% occur a single time. The top ten clones comprise 1.5% to 2% of the sample.

This was a case-control study nested in a cohort of healthcare workers in London, UK, who had nasopharyngeal swab PCR tests and blood samples taken every week. Healthcare workers were enrolled in the week of the UK lockdown, from 23 to 31 March 2020, and were followed every week for up to roughly 16 weeks. About this clonotype: Its binding antigen is unknown. No clone much larger than this one lies a single base away; base qualities are absent.

What the work shows at the level of the full study, not this receptor alone: VDJdb matching was skewed toward anti-spike CD8 responses, so virus-specific expansions were likely underestimated and private and CD4 specificities were missed.

Material for sequencing was whole blood. The sequence was collected from an adult who was a healthcare worker with PCR-confirmed SARS-CoV-2 infection or an uninfected control (not recorded which). The chain joins TRBV6-2 or TRBV6-3 to TRBJ2-5, with the D gene not clear enough to name. The CDR3 loop reads CASSTLETQYF. The nucleotide sequence is TGTGCCAGCAGTACCCTGGAGACCCAGTACTTC.